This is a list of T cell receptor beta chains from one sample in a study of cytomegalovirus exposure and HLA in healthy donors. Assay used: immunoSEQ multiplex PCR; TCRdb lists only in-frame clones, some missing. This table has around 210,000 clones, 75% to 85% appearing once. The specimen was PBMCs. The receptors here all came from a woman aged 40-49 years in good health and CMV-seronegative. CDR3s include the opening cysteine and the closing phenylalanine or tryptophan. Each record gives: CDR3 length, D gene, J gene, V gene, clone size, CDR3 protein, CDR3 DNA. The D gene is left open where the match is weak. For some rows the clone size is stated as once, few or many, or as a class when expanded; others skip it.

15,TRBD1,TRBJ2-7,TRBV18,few,CASSPPTGEGTQQYF,TGTGCCAGCTCACCACCGACAGGGGAAGGGACTCAGCAGTACTTC
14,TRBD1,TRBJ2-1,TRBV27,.,CASTLGQGASEQFF,TGTGCCAGCACCCTGGGACAGGGGGCAAGTGAGCAGTTCTTC
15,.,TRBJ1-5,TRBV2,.,CASSGTVNSNQPQHF,TGTGCCAGCAGTGGGACAGTTAATAGCAATCAGCCCCAGCATTTT
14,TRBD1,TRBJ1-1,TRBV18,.,CASSPWDRATEAFF,TGTGCCAGCTCACCATGGGACAGGGCCACTGAAGCTTTCTTT
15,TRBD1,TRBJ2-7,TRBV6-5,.,CASSSPGQGPYEQYF,TGTGCCAGCAGTTCTCCGGGACAGGGACCCTACGAGCAGTACTTC
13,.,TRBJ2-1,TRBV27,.,CASRGLGSNEQFF,TGTGCCAGCAGGGGACTGGGTTCCAATGAGCAGTTCTTC
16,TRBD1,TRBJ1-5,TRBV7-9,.,CASSLSQGAGNQPQHF,TGTGCCAGCAGCTTAAGTCAGGGGGCAGGCAATCAGCCCCAGCATTTT
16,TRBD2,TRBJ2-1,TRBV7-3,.,CASSLLAGGLGNEQFF,TGTGCCAGCAGCTTGCTAGCGGGAGGTTTGGGCAATGAGCAGTTCTTC
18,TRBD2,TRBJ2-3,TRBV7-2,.,CASRQRREGRRVTDTQYF,TGTGCCAGCAGGCAGCGGCGGGAGGGCCGGCGGGTCACAGATACGCAGTATTTT
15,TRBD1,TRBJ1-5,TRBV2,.,CASSGTGGSNQPQHF,TGTGCCAGCAGTGGGACAGGGGGGAGCAATCAGCCCCAGCATTTT
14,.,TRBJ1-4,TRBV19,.,CASSRGTTNEKLFF,TGTGCCAGTAGTAGAGGAACAACTAATGAAAAACTGTTTTTT
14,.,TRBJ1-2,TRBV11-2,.,CASSLVGGSYGYTF,TGTGCCAGCAGCTTAGTCGGAGGGTCCTATGGCTACACCTTC
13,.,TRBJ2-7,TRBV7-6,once,CASSLGPADEQYF,TGTGCCAGCAGTCTGGGGCCCGCGGACGAGCAGTACTTC
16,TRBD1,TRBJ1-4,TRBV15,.,CATSRGRGTGKEKLFF,TGTGCCACCAGCAGGGGCCGCGGGACAGGGAAGGAAAAACTGTTTTTT
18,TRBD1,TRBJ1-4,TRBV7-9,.,CSSSSTLGTGQLNEKLFF,TGTTCCAGCAGCTCCACCCTGGGGACAGGACAACTTAATGAAAAACTGTTTTTT
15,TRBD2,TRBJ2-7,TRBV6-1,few,CASITLLGLAHEQYF,TGTGCCAGCATTACACTCTTGGGACTAGCTCACGAGCAGTACTTC
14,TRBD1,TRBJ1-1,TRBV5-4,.,CASSFGTGGTEAFF,TGTGCCAGCAGCTTTGGGACAGGGGGCACTGAAGCTTTCTTT
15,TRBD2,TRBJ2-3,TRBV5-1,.,CASSTPSGSEDTQYF,TGCGCCAGCAGTACCCCTAGCGGGAGTGAAGATACGCAGTATTTT
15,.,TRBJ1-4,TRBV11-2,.,CASSPGGGASEKLFF,TGTGCCAGCAGCCCCGGAGGGGGGGCATCTGAAAAACTGTTTTTT
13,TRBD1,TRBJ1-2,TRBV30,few,CAWSAGTGYGYTF,TGTGCCTGGAGTGCCGGGACAGGCTATGGCTACACCTTC
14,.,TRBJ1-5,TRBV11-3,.,CASSSVRVCQPQHF,TGTGCCAGCAGCTCCGTGAGGGTTTGTCAGCCCCAGCATTTT
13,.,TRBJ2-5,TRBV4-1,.,CASRQTGEETQYF,TGCGCCAGCAGGCAAACGGGGGAAGAGACCCAGTACTTC
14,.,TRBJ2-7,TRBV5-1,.,CASSFGDSSYEQYF,TGCGCCAGCAGCTTTGGAGACAGCTCCTACGAGCAGTACTTC
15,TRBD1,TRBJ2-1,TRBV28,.,CASSWGQGYYNEQFF,TGTGCCAGCAGTTGGGGACAGGGGTACTACAATGAGCAGTTCTTC
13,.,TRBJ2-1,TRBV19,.,CASRGLVYNEQFF,TGTGCCAGTAGGGGACTGGTATACAATGAGCAGTTCTTC
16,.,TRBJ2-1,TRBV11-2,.,CASSYLRGSSYNEQFF,TGTGCCAGCAGCTATTTGCGAGGGAGCTCCTACAATGAGCAGTTCTTC
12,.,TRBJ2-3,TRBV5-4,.,CASAGPTDTQYF,TGTGCCAGTGCGGGCCCCACAGATACGCAGTATTTT
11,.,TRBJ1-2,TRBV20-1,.,CSASAGHGYTF,TGCAGTGCTAGTGCAGGGCATGGCTACACCTTC
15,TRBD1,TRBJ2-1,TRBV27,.,CASSSLDRALHEQFF,TGTGCCAGCAGTTCCCTTGACAGGGCCCTGCATGAGCAGTTCTTC
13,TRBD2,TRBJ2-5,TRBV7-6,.,CASSLGLGGAQYF,TGTGCCAGCAGCTTGGGACTAGGAGGGGCCCAGTACTTC
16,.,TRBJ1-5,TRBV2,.,CASSEGSLGVHQPQHF,TGTGCCAGCAGTGAAGGTAGTTTAGGGGTTCATCAGCCCCAGCATTTT
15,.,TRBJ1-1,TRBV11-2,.,CASSSRGDRNTEAFF,TGTGCCAGCAGCTCAAGGGGCGACCGGAACACTGAAGCTTTCTTT
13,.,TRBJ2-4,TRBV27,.,CASLIRTAGIQYF,TGTGCCAGCCTTATCAGGACTGCAGGCATTCAGTACTTC
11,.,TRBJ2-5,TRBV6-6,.,CASSYQETQYF,TGTGCCAGCAGCTACCAAGAGACCCAGTACTTC
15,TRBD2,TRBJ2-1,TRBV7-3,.,CASRSSGRGNNEQFF,TGTGCCAGCAGGTCTAGCGGGAGAGGGAACAATGAGCAGTTCTTC
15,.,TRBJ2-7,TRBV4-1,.,CASSQDLGSGYEQYF,TGCGCCAGCAGCCAAGATCTAGGTAGCGGCTACGAGCAGTACTTC
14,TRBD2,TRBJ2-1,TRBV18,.,CASSLASGGNEQFF,TGTGCCAGCTCACTAGCCTCGGGAGGCAATGAGCAGTTCTTC
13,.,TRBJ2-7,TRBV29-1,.,CSVEYDKTYEQYF,TGCAGCGTTGAATATGACAAGACCTACGAGCAGTACTTC
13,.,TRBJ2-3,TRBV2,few,CASTYQRGDTQYF,TGTGCCAGCACCTATCAACGGGGGGATACGCAGTATTTT
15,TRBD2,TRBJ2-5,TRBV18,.,CASSPQTGLQETQYF,TGTGCCAGCTCACCACAAACGGGACTACAAGAGACCCAGTACTTC
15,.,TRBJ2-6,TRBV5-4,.,CASSLLKGGANVLTF,TGTGCCAGCAGCTTGTTGAAGGGGGGGGCCAACGTCCTGACTTTC
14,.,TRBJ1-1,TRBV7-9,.,CASSLPQKNTEAFF,TGTGCCAGCAGCTTACCACAGAAGAACACTGAAGCTTTCTTT
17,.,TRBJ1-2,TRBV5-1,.,CASRLATKQGEGYGYTF,TGCGCCAGCAGGCTGGCAACTAAACAGGGAGAAGGGTATGGCTACACCTTC